This T cell receptor (beta chain) was documented in a study of blood T cell repertoires in COVID-19. CDR1 LGHDT and CDR2 YNNKEL come from the germline V gene (reference sequence). CDR3 size: 15 residues. V was pared by 0 bases and J by 6 bases, with 4 bases of the junction left unmatched. Participants, about 18 to 90 years old, spanned around 25 US areas. Self-reported history from a screening survey and questionnaire set each donor's cohort. In the original workflow: Reference gene primer amplification gave estimated nucleated cell counts. Assay used: immunoSEQ multiplex PCR; TCRdb lists only in-frame clones, some missing. The DNA gave D and trimming, while V, J and clone size come from that table. The sample has 260,000 or so clones, roughly 86% seen once.

The TCR sequence derives from a woman aged 25 to 45 with acute COVID-19. The gene calls are TRBV3-1 (or the pseudogene TRBV3-2) and TRBJ2-3, with 9 bases matching TRBD2. What was sequenced was PBMCs or T cells enriched from blood (not recorded which). The CDR3 region has the DNA TGTGCCAGCAGCCAAGAGGGGACTAGCAGCGATACGCAGTATTTT. Its protein is CASSQEGTSSDTQYF.